These T cell receptor beta chains were read from a single sample in a study of cytomegalovirus exposure and HLA in healthy donors. The table came from immunoSEQ multiplex PCR; TCRdb's copy has only in-frame clones and leaves some out. The sample shows roughly 120,000 clones, around three quarters of them seen only once. The specimen sequenced was PBMCs. These TCRs come from a human donor in good health. Each CDR3 is given with its conserved first and last residue. D genes are given only for firm matches. Some rows mark clone size as missing; the rest say once, few, many or name a class of expanded clone.

CDR3 DNA	CDR3 protein	J gene	clone size	D gene	V gene
TGTGCAAGTCGCTCCCTTACAGTTAACTATGGCTACACCTTC	CASRSLTVNYGYTF	TRBJ1-2	few	-	TRBV12-2
TGTGCCAGCAGTGATGAGGGAGGGCAGCCCCAGCATTTT	CASSDEGGQPQHF	TRBJ1-5	-	-	TRBV6-1
TGCGCCAGCAGAGACGGCAGGGAGGCCGGGGAGCTGTTTTTT	CASRDGREAGELFF	TRBJ2-2	-	-	TRBV4-1
TGTGCCAGCAGCTTAGGGCAATCAACCCGACCGGGGAACGAGCAGTACTTC	CASSLGQSTRPGNEQYF	TRBJ2-7	-	-	TRBV5-4
TGTGCCAGCAGTTTATCAGGGAGGCGGGAAAAACTGTTTTTT	CASSLSGRREKLFF	TRBJ1-4	once	-	TRBV28
TGTGCCACCAGGGCGACTTCTAGCACAGATACGCAGTATTTT	CATRATSSTDTQYF	TRBJ2-3	-	-	TRBV15
TGTGCCAGCAGCTTCGGAACGGGACAGGGCTCCTACGAGCAGTACTTC	CASSFGTGQGSYEQYF	TRBJ2-7	-	TRBD1	TRBV11-2
TGTGCCAGCAGCTCGCGGGCAACGGGTCCATATGGCTACACCTTC	CASSSRATGPYGYTF	TRBJ1-2	-	-	TRBV5-4
TGCGCCAGCAGTGACAAGAACACTGAAGCTTTCTTT	CASSDKNTEAFF	TRBJ1-1	-	-	TRBV10-2
TGTGCCAGCAGCCAAACTACGGGCTACGAGCAGTACTTC	CASSQTTGYEQYF	TRBJ2-7	few	-	TRBV6-5
TGTGCCACCAGCAGAGACCCCCGACAGGCGGATGGCTACACCTTC	CATSRDPRQADGYTF	TRBJ1-2	-	-	TRBV15
TGTGCCAGCAGTCTCCCCGGGACAGTAAACACCGGGGAGCTGTTTTTT	CASSLPGTVNTGELFF	TRBJ2-2	-	TRBD1	TRBV27
TGCGCCAGCAGCGGGCTAGCGGGGGGTACAGATACGCAGTATTTT	CASSGLAGGTDTQYF	TRBJ2-3	-	TRBD2	TRBV10-2
TGTGCCAGCAGGGTTAGGGGGATTCCACAAGAGACCCAGTACTTC	CASRVRGIPQETQYF	TRBJ2-5	-	-	TRBV28
TGTGCCGCACGGAGGCTAGCGGGGGCCGGGGAGCTGTTTTTT	CAARRLAGAGELFF	TRBJ2-2	-	TRBD2	TRBV6-6
TGTGCCTGGAGTGAAGAGACAGGGATATATGAAAAACTGTTTTTT	CAWSEETGIYEKLFF	TRBJ1-4	once	TRBD1	TRBV30
TGCGCCAGCAGCCCGGGTGAACCCTATGGCTACACCTTC	CASSPGEPYGYTF	TRBJ1-2	-	-	TRBV5-1
TGTGCCAGTAGTATACGGGAGGGGAACTATGGCTACACCTTC	CASSIREGNYGYTF	TRBJ1-2	-	-	TRBV19
TGCAGCGGCACCGCGGGGGAAAAACTGTTTTTT	CSGTAGEKLFF	TRBJ1-4	-	-	TRBV29-1
TGTGCCAGCAGCTTAGTGGAAGCAGGGGGCAGGAGCACTGAAGCTTTCTTT	CASSLVEAGGRSTEAFF	TRBJ1-1	-	TRBD1	TRBV13
TGTGCCAGCGCGGGGGCGCGTAATCAGCCCCAGCATTTT	CASAGARNQPQHF	TRBJ1-5	once	-	TRBV7-8
TGTGTCAGCAGTGAAGGAACTAGCCGTTCCACAGATACGCAGTATTTT	CVSSEGTSRSTDTQYF	TRBJ2-3	-	-	TRBV6-1
TGCGCCAGCAGCTTGTGGGGCGGGAGCGACAATGAGCAGTTCTTC	CASSLWGGSDNEQFF	TRBJ2-1	few	TRBD2	TRBV5-1
TGTGCCAGCAACCCTGACAGGGGGCAGGCTTTCTTT	CASNPDRGQAFF	TRBJ1-1	-	TRBD1	TRBV6-1
TGTGCCAGCAGTTTAACGATGGGGCCGCGGCCCCAGCATTTT	CASSLTMGPRPQHF	TRBJ1-5	-	-	TRBV27
TGCGCCAGCAGCTTGGAGGGGTCCACCGGGGAGCTGTTTTTT	CASSLEGSTGELFF	TRBJ2-2	-	-	TRBV5-1
TGTGCCAGCTCACCACTTGAACAGGGAGCCTCCTATGGCTACACCTTC	CASSPLEQGASYGYTF	TRBJ1-2	-	-	TRBV18
TGTGCCAGCAGCCCGGGGGTCGGGGCTCGGAGCTCCTACAATGAGCAGTTCTTC	CASSPGVGARSSYNEQFF	TRBJ2-1	-	-	TRBV11-3
TGTGCCAGCAGTGAATATGGGGGGAAGAACACCGGGGAGCTGTTTTTT	CASSEYGGKNTGELFF	TRBJ2-2	-	-	TRBV25-1